A selection of T cell receptor beta chains follows, all from one sample in a study of T cells in Graves' hyperthyroidism and ophthalmopathy. A single record per CDR3 protein comes from TCRdb applying MiXCR to the multiplex PCR reads. The data hold approximately 720,000 distinct CDR3 sequences, with around 20% observed a single time. Sequencing input: blood. These receptor sequences come from a woman aged 45-59 years with Graves' hyperthyroidism that later progressed to Graves' ophthalmopathy. The CDR3 runs from the conserved cysteine through the conserved F or W. Each record gives: J gene, V gene, D gene, clone size, CDR3 protein, CDR3 DNA. D genes are given only for firm matches. Size is omitted from some rows. Given values are once, few, many or a class for expanded clones.

J: TRBJ2-3; V: TRBV11-2; D: TRBD1; size: many; CDR3: CASSFGQGRNTQYF; DNA: TGTGCCAGCAGCTTCGGACAGGGGAGGAATACGCAGTATTTT
J: TRBJ1-2; V: TRBV27; D: NA; size: few; CDR3: CASSPKDPLLSYGYTF; DNA: TGTGCCAGCAGTCCGAAGGACCCGCTCCTATCCTATGGCTACACCTTC
J: TRBJ2-1; V: TRBV27; D: NA; size: many; CDR3: CASSFMLSNEQFF; DNA: TGTGCCAGCAGTTTTATGCTCTCCAATGAGCAGTTCTTC
J: TRBJ1-5; V: TRBV10-3; D: NA; size: few; CDR3: CASNKGSDQPQHF; DNA: TGTGCCTCAAACAAGGGGTCGGATCAGCCCCAGCATTTT
J: TRBJ1-2; V: TRBV6-1; D: TRBD1; size: NA; CDR3: CKPGTGGYGYTF; DNA: TGTAAACCGGGGACAGGGGGATATGGCTACACCTTC
J: TRBJ2-5; V: TRBV20-1; D: NA; size: few; CDR3: CSASLGQIQETQYF; DNA: TGCAGTGCTAGTTTAGGACAGATACAAGAGACCCAGTACTTC
J: TRBJ2-3; V: TRBV7-9; D: NA; size: many; CDR3: CASSFEGYSTDTQYF; DNA: TGTGCCAGCAGCTTTGAGGGGTATAGCACAGATACGCAGTATTTT
J: TRBJ1-5; V: TRBV19; D: TRBD1; size: NA; CDR3: CASRQDREGNQPQHF; DNA: TGTGCCAGTAGACAAGACAGGGAGGGCAATCAGCCCCAGCATTTT
J: TRBJ1-3; V: TRBV7-9; D: TRBD1; size: NA; CDR3: CASSLMTGTSSGNIIYF; DNA: TGTGCCAGCAGCTTAATGACAGGGACAAGCTCTGGAAACATCATATATTTT
J: TRBJ2-2; V: TRBV12-3/TRBV12-4; D: NA; size: NA; CDR3: CASNQRGATGELFF; DNA: TGTGCCAGCAATCAGAGGGGTGCCACCGGGGAGCTGTTTTTT
J: TRBJ2-1; V: TRBV5-1; D: TRBD1; size: many; CDR3: CASTLSGQGYNEQFF; DNA: TGCGCCAGCACCCTCTCGGGACAGGGTTACAATGAGCAGTTCTTC
J: TRBJ2-3; V: TRBV13; D: TRBD2; size: many; CDR3: CASSPSGVADTDTQYF; DNA: TGTGCCAGCAGCCCAAGCGGGGTAGCGGACACAGATACGCAGTATTTT
J: TRBJ2-3; V: TRBV24-1; D: TRBD2; size: few; CDR3: CATSGSSGGLVTDTQYF; DNA: TGTGCCACCAGTGGGTCTAGCGGGGGGCTCGTCACAGATACGCAGTATTTT
J: TRBJ1-5; V: TRBV6-1; D: NA; size: few; CDR3: CASMGSNQPQHF; DNA: TGTGCCAGCATGGGTAGCAATCAGCCCCAGCATTTT
J: TRBJ2-7; V: TRBV29-1; D: TRBD2; size: many; CDR3: CSVVAGGLYEQYF; DNA: TGCAGCGTTGTAGCGGGGGGGCTCTACGAGCAGTACTTC
J: TRBJ2-2; V: TRBV7-3; D: TRBD2; size: few; CDR3: CASSSMTSGGVSNTGELFF; DNA: TGTGCCAGCAGCTCGATGACTAGCGGGGGGGTTTCCAACACCGGGGAGCTGTTTTTT
J: TRBJ2-1; V: TRBV5-1; D: NA; size: NA; CDR3: CASSLGGVGSYNEQFF; DNA: TGCGCCAGCAGCTTGGGGGGGGTAGGTTCCTACAATGAGCAGTTCTTC
J: TRBJ1-4; V: TRBV4-1; D: NA; size: many; CDR3: CASSQDHLATNEKLFF; DNA: TGCGCCAGCAGCCAAGACCACCTTGCAACTAATGAAAAACTGTTTTTT
J: TRBJ1-1; V: TRBV6-1; D: NA; size: many; CDR3: CASSRTRTVEAFF; DNA: TGTGCCAGCAGTCGCACTCGGACCGTTGAAGCTTTCTTT
J: TRBJ1-2; V: TRBV11-2; D: NA; size: few; CDR3: CASSLNGGYGYTF; DNA: TGTGCCAGCAGCTTAAACGGAGGGTATGGCTACACCTTC
J: TRBJ1-2; V: TRBV19; D: NA; size: NA; CDR3: CASSSAADPTSYGYTF; DNA: TGTGCCAGTAGTAGCGCCGCAGATCCTACCAGCTATGGCTACACCTTC
J: TRBJ2-1; V: TRBV5-4; D: TRBD2; size: once; CDR3: CASGPTSGWGDEQFF; DNA: TGTGCCAGCGGCCCCACTAGCGGGTGGGGGGATGAGCAGTTCTTC
J: TRBJ2-4; V: TRBV12-3/TRBV12-4; D: TRBD1; size: many; CDR3: CASGPPGQDLAKNIQYF; DNA: TGTGCCAGCGGCCCCCCGGGACAGGACCTAGCCAAAAACATTCAGTACTTC
J: TRBJ1-5; V: TRBV6-1; D: NA; size: NA; CDR3: CATSGGGLEPQHF; DNA: TGTGCCACATCGGGCGGGGGCTTAGAGCCCCAGCATTTT
J: TRBJ2-7; V: TRBV4-1; D: NA; size: many; CDR3: CASSQLGAGYEQYF; DNA: TGCGCCAGCAGCCAGCTGGGGGCCGGGTACGAGCAGTACTTC
J: TRBJ1-5; V: TRBV12-5; D: TRBD1; size: many; CDR3: CASGLTGGSNQPQHF; DNA: TGTGCTAGTGGTTTGACAGGGGGGAGCAATCAGCCCCAGCATTTT
J: TRBJ2-1; V: TRBV29-1; D: NA; size: many; CDR3: CSVDGQRSYNEQFF; DNA: TGCAGCGTTGATGGACAGCGATCCTACAATGAGCAGTTCTTC
J: TRBJ1-4; V: TRBV27; D: NA; size: few; CDR3: CASSYGELEKLFF; DNA: TGTGCCAGCAGTTACGGAGAGTTGGAAAAACTGTTTTTT
J: TRBJ2-5; V: TRBV6-2/TRBV6-3; D: NA; size: few; CDR3: CASRARTEETQYF; DNA: TGTGCCAGCAGAGCCAGGACAGAAGAGACCCAGTACTTC
J: TRBJ1-2; V: TRBV15; D: NA; size: few; CDR3: CATSRDFGRNYGYTF; DNA: TGTGCCACCAGCAGAGATTTTGGAAGAAACTATGGCTACACCTTC
J: TRBJ1-2; V: TRBV12-3/TRBV12-4; D: NA; size: few; CDR3: CASSPALGRPYGYTF; DNA: TGTGCCAGCAGCCCGGCCTTAGGCCGTCCCTATGGCTACACCTTC
J: TRBJ1-5; V: TRBV27; D: NA; size: few; CDR3: CASSSTRRSDHQPQHF; DNA: TGTGCCAGCAGTTCCACCCGCAGGTCCGACCACCAGCCCCAGCATTTT
J: TRBJ2-5; V: TRBV7-2; D: TRBD1; size: few; CDR3: CASSYTGTGRETQYF; DNA: TGTGCCAGCAGTTACACCGGGACAGGTCGTGAGACCCAGTACTTC
J: TRBJ1-1; V: TRBV9; D: NA; size: few; CDR3: CASSVGGANTEALF; DNA: TGTGCCAGCAGCGTGGGGGGGGCGAACACTGAAGCTCTCTTT
J: TRBJ1-4; V: TRBV20-1; D: NA; size: many; CDR3: CSARADLGEKLFF; DNA: TGCAGTGCTAGGGCCGACTTGGGTGAAAAACTGTTTTTT
J: TRBJ2-3; V: TRBV20-1; D: NA; size: NA; CDR3: CSARDSGKGYTDTQCF; DNA: TGCAGTGCTAGAGATTCGGGGAAGGGTTACACAGATACGCAGTGTTTT
J: TRBJ2-1; V: TRBV19; D: NA; size: few; CDR3: CASSIGDHNEQFF; DNA: TGTGCCAGTAGTATTGGGGACCACAATGAGCAGTTCTTC
J: TRBJ2-1; V: TRBV5-1; D: TRBD1; size: NA; CDR3: CASSLVTGDLSEQFF; DNA: TGCGCCAGCAGCTTGGTGACAGGGGATTTAAGTGAGCAGTTCTTC
J: TRBJ2-5; V: TRBV18; D: TRBD2; size: NA; CDR3: CASSPRGLAVETQYF; DNA: TGTGCCAGCTCACCACGGGGACTAGCGGTTGAGACCCAGTACTTC
J: TRBJ1-5; V: TRBV20-1; D: TRBD1; size: many; CDR3: CSAPDRGPGQPQHF; DNA: TGCAGTGCGCCGGACAGGGGGCCGGGTCAGCCCCAGCATTTT
J: TRBJ1-2; V: TRBV6-1; D: NA; size: NA; CDR3: CASSEWGGEGYTF; DNA: TGTGCCAGCAGCGAGTGGGGGGGTGAAGGCTACACCTTC
J: TRBJ2-3; V: TRBV13; D: NA; size: many; CDR3: CASSLGWGAVDTQYF; DNA: TGTGCCAGCAGCTTAGGTTGGGGCGCGGTAGATACGCAGTATTTT
J: TRBJ1-3; V: TRBV6-1; D: NA; size: NA; CDR3: CASSEFWGGTGNTIYF; DNA: TGTGCCAGCAGTGAATTTTGGGGGGGAACTGGAAACACCATATATTTT
J: TRBJ1-1; V: TRBV5-1; D: TRBD1; size: many; CDR3: CASSLATGGNTEAFF; DNA: TGCGCCAGCAGCTTAGCTACAGGGGGGAACACTGAAGCTTTCTTT
J: TRBJ2-1; V: TRBV20-1; D: NA; size: many; CDR3: CSASGLGEIGEQFF; DNA: TGCAGTGCTAGTGGACTCGGAGAGATCGGTGAGCAGTTCTTC
J: TRBJ1-4; V: TRBV2; D: NA; size: many; CDR3: CASSGAVTPEKLFF; DNA: TGTGCCAGCAGTGGGGCAGTAACACCTGAAAAACTGTTTTTT
J: TRBJ2-1; V: TRBV6-5; D: NA; size: few; CDR3: CASSYLRGLDEQFF; DNA: TGTGCCAGCAGTTATCTGAGAGGGTTAGATGAGCAGTTCTTC
J: TRBJ1-3; V: TRBV18; D: NA; size: NA; CDR3: CASSPRADGRNTIYF; DNA: TGTGCCAGCTCACCAAGGGCGGATGGGAGAAACACCATATATTTT
J: TRBJ2-2; V: TRBV5-1; D: NA; size: NA; CDR3: CASSFKGLGGELFF; DNA: TGCGCCAGCAGCTTCAAGGGGCTGGGCGGGGAGCTGTTTTTT
J: TRBJ1-1; V: TRBV4-1; D: NA; size: few; CDR3: CASSFEYRAGGYLMNTEAFF; DNA: TGCGCCAGCAGCTTCGAATATCGAGCGGGGGGGTACCTCATGAACACTGAAGCTTTCTTT